These T cell receptor beta chains were read from a single sample in a study of T cell responses to AZD1222 COVID-19 vaccine. Method: immunoSEQ multiplex PCR; TCRdb's copy keeps in-frame clones and lacks some. The sample includes 180,000 or so clones, 88% of them seen just once. This specimen consisted of peripheral blood, obtained 28 days after the second AZD1222 dose. The source of these receptors is an adult who received the AZD1222 COVID-19 vaccine. Both conserved end residues are part of each CDR3. A D gene is named only where the DNA matches it firmly. A clone size is listed for some rows: how often the clone was seen (once, few, many), or a class if it is expanded.

TGTGCCAGCAGTGAAACGGGGGCTTGGACAGATACGCAGTATTTT | CASSETGAWTDTQYF | - | - | TRBJ2-3 | TRBV6-1
TGTGCCACCAGTGGTGGGGGCCATCCCCTAGAGGGGATCACAGATACGCAGTATTTT | CATSGGGHPLEGITDTQYF | - | - | TRBJ2-3 | TRBV24-1
TGCGCCAGCAGCCAAGTTTCAGGGTCGGGCAATCAGCCCCAGCATTTT | CASSQVSGSGNQPQHF | - | - | TRBJ1-5 | TRBV4-1
TGTGCCAGCAGTTCGATCGGGACTAGCGGGACCTACGAGCAGTACTTC | CASSSIGTSGTYEQYF | TRBD2 | - | TRBJ2-7 | TRBV6-6
TGTGCCAGCAGTTTAGCGGGATCCTACGAGCAGTACTTC | CASSLAGSYEQYF | - | - | TRBJ2-7 | TRBV27
TGTGCCAGCAGGGCAACGAACACCGGGGAGCTGTTTTTT | CASRATNTGELFF | - | - | TRBJ2-2 | TRBV6-5
TGTGCCAGCAGAGTGACGGCCCCCTACGAGCAGTACTTC | CASRVTAPYEQYF | - | once | TRBJ2-7 | TRBV6-5
TGTGCCAGCAGGTACGGCCCCGGGCTAGCGGTCGAGGCCCAGTACTTC | CASRYGPGLAVEAQYF | TRBD2 | once | TRBJ2-5 | TRBV5-6
TGTGCCAGCGTCCCCTTGGGGTCTAGCACAGATACGCAGTATTTT | CASVPLGSSTDTQYF | - | - | TRBJ2-3 | TRBV6-1
TGTGCCAGCAGCTTAGGTGGGAGGCATGAGCAGTTCTTC | CASSLGGRHEQFF | - | - | TRBJ2-1 | TRBV13
TGTGCCAGCAGCTTCAGGGGTTGGTATGGCTACACCTTC | CASSFRGWYGYTF | - | - | TRBJ1-2 | TRBV7-6
TGTGCCAGCAGCCCAACTAGCGGCAATGAGCAGTTCTTC | CASSPTSGNEQFF | TRBD2 | - | TRBJ2-1 | TRBV7-9
TGTGCCATCAGTGAAACCCCCAGCGGGAGTGGGTATGAGCAGTTCTTC | CAISETPSGSGYEQFF | TRBD2 | - | TRBJ2-1 | TRBV10-3
TGTGCCTGGAGTTGGACGGACTATGGCTACACCTTC | CAWSWTDYGYTF | - | - | TRBJ1-2 | TRBV30
TGCGCCAGCAGCCACTCCGGGACAGGGGGCAATGAGCAGTTCTTC | CASSHSGTGGNEQFF | TRBD1 | few | TRBJ2-1 | TRBV4-3
TGTGCCAGCAGCCCCCGGGGCCAGACCTACGAGCAGTACTTC | CASSPRGQTYEQYF | - | few | TRBJ2-7 | TRBV9
TGCGCCAGCAGTTATCCAGGGTTGACCGGGGAGCTGTTTTTT | CASSYPGLTGELFF | - | - | TRBJ2-2 | TRBV5-1
TGTGCCAGCAGTTCCCGGGAGAGGCCCCAGTACTTC | CASSSRERPQYF | - | - | TRBJ2-5 | TRBV28
TGTGCCAGCAGGACTAGCGGCTCTCAAGAGACCCAGTACTTC | CASRTSGSQETQYF | TRBD2 | - | TRBJ2-5 | TRBV3-1/TRBV3-2
TGTGCCAGCAGCGTAGGGGGGACAGGGGTGAATGAGCAGTTCTTC | CASSVGGTGVNEQFF | TRBD1 | - | TRBJ2-1 | TRBV9
TGTGCCAGCCACCCCTCCGGACTAGCGGTTAGCACAGATACGCAGTATTTT | CASHPSGLAVSTDTQYF | TRBD2 | once | TRBJ2-3 | TRBV10-3
TGTGCCACCAGTGATACCGTGGTCGGGCGGGGGAATGAGCAGTTCTTC | CATSDTVVGRGNEQFF | TRBD2 | - | TRBJ2-1 | TRBV24-1
TGTGCCAGCAGCTTGGAACGGGACTCCTACAATGAGCAGTTCTTC | CASSLERDSYNEQFF | - | - | TRBJ2-1 | TRBV5-4
TGTGCCAGCAGTTTCGGGACAGTTGTTGAGCAGTTCTTC | CASSFGTVVEQFF | TRBD1 | - | TRBJ2-1 | TRBV12-3/TRBV12-4
TGTGCCAGCAGCCCGACAGGGGGCCGCAACACCGGGGAGCTGTTTTTT | CASSPTGGRNTGELFF | TRBD1 | - | TRBJ2-2 | TRBV7-2
TGTGCCAGATCCGGACGGGACGGCTCAACTAATGAAAAACTGTTTTTT | CARSGRDGSTNEKLFF | - | - | TRBJ1-4 | TRBV2
TGTGCCAGTACCATGACTAGTCCGAACACCGGGGAGCTGTTTTTT | CASTMTSPNTGELFF | - | - | TRBJ2-2 | TRBV19
TGTGCCAGCAGTTACTCGGGCAGGGGAGTTGCCTACGAGCAGTACTTC | CASSYSGRGVAYEQYF | - | - | TRBJ2-7 | TRBV6-2/TRBV6-3
TGTGCCAGCTCACCACGGGCAGACCTAGGAAACACCATATATTTT | CASSPRADLGNTIYF | - | - | TRBJ1-3 | TRBV18
TGCGCCAGCAGCCAAGATCCGACAGGGCGGGATTCACCCCTCCACTTT | CASSQDPTGRDSPLHF | TRBD1 | once | TRBJ1-6 | TRBV4-3
TGTGCCAGCAGCTCGAGGTTTGGCAATCAGCCCCAGCATTTT | CASSSRFGNQPQHF | - | - | TRBJ1-5 | TRBV7-2
TGCAGCGTTGAAGATCTGCACGAGAGCTACACCTTC | CSVEDLHESYTF | - | - | TRBJ1-2 | TRBV29-1
TGTGCCTGGATAGGGACTAGTAAGGGCGAGCAGTACTTC | CAWIGTSKGEQYF | TRBD2 | - | TRBJ2-7 | TRBV30
TGTGCCAGCAGTTTATGGGACACCTCTAACTATGGCTACACCTTC | CASSLWDTSNYGYTF | - | - | TRBJ1-2 | TRBV28
TGTGCCAGCAGCATTGTCCCCAGGGGGTTTAGCTCCTACAATGAGCAGTTCTTC | CASSIVPRGFSSYNEQFF | TRBD1 | - | TRBJ2-1 | TRBV5-5
TGTGCCAGCAGTGCCATGGATGAGCAGTTCTTC | CASSAMDEQFF | - | - | TRBJ2-1 | TRBV28
TGTGCCAGCAGCTTAGGGGCAGGGCGTATGAACACTGAAGCTTTCTTT | CASSLGAGRMNTEAFF | - | once | TRBJ1-1 | TRBV7-2
TGTGCCAGCAGCCCGCGGCCGGACAGGGACTATAGCGGGAGGGCCGGGAATGAGCAGTTCTTC | CASSPRPDRDYSGRAGNEQFF | TRBD2 | - | TRBJ2-1 | TRBV9
TGTGCCAGCAGCTTAGTGGCAGGGCTTAGCTACGAGCAGTACTTC | CASSLVAGLSYEQYF | - | - | TRBJ2-7 | TRBV11-2
TGTGCCATCGTTACTAGCACACATGATGAGCAGTTCTTC | CAIVTSTHDEQFF | - | - | TRBJ2-1 | TRBV10-3
TGTGCCAGCAGCTTGGCCGGCGGTGGGGGCTACACCTTC | CASSLAGGGGYTF | - | few | TRBJ1-2 | TRBV5-6
TGTGCCAGCAGCTTGAGGACTATAACGTACGAGCAGTACTTC | CASSLRTITYEQYF | - | - | TRBJ2-7 | TRBV5-8
TGTGCCAGCAGCGAGCGGACCGTACTAGCGGGGGGGGACGAGCAGTACTTC | CASSERTVLAGGDEQYF | TRBD2 | once | TRBJ2-7 | TRBV9
TGTGCCAGCAGTTATGGGGAGGTGAACACTGAAGCTTTCTTT | CASSYGEVNTEAFF | - | - | TRBJ1-1 | TRBV28
TGTGCCAGCAGCTTGGTCGAGCAGAGCACAGATACGCAGTATTTT | CASSLVEQSTDTQYF | - | - | TRBJ2-3 | TRBV5-4
TGTGCCAGCAGTTCTCAGGGGGTCTTTCAAAACATTCAGTACTTC | CASSSQGVFQNIQYF | TRBD1 | - | TRBJ2-4 | TRBV28
TGTGCCAGCAGCCGACAGTACGAGCAGTACTTC | CASSRQYEQYF | - | - | TRBJ2-7 | TRBV28
TGTGCCAGCATCTCGAGGGGCACAGATACGCAGTATTTT | CASISRGTDTQYF | - | once | TRBJ2-3 | TRBV27
TGTGCCAGCAGAATGGGACAGGGGTTAGGGGATACGCAGTATTTT | CASRMGQGLGDTQYF | TRBD1 | - | TRBJ2-3 | TRBV6-4
TGTGCCAGCAGTCCCATCTCCTACGAGCAGTACTTC | CASSPISYEQYF | - | - | TRBJ2-7 | TRBV12-3/TRBV12-4